This TCR beta chain was sequenced in a study of blood T cell repertoires in COVID-19. Some clones are missing from TCRdb's copy, which holds only in-frame ones; the method was immunoSEQ multiplex PCR. Of about 54,000 clones in the sample, more than 70% were seen once. Germline V gene lookup returns CDR1 SGHTA and CDR2 FQGNSA. The length of the CDR3 is 14 residues. The germline V and J ends were trimmed by 0 bases and 12 bases, with 15 bases remaining between them. What was sequenced was peripheral blood. The clonotype originates from a man in his sixties with active COVID-19. The chain uses TRBV7-2 and TRBJ2-1, with D perhaps matching TRBD2 (5 bases). Here the CDR3 reads CASSLAMVNGVQFF. CDR3 bases: TGTGCCAGCAGCTTAGCGATGGTTAACGGGGTGCAGTTCTTC.